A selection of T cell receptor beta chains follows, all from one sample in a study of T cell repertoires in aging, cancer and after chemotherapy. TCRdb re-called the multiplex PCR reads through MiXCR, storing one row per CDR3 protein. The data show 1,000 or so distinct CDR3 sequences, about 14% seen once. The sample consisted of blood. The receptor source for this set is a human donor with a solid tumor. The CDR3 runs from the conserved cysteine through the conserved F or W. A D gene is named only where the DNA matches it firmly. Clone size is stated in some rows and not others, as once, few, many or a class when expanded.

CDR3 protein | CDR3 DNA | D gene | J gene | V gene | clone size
CAWSLDRRSYEQYF | TGTGCCTGGAGCCTCGACAGGCGCTCCTACGAGCAGTACTTC | NA | TRBJ2-7 | TRBV30 | large
CASSHLEVTDWSEKLFF | TGTGCCAGCAGTCACCTCGAGGTTACAGACTGGAGTGAAAAACTGTTTTTT | NA | TRBJ1-4 | TRBV28 | NA
CSAREDYEQYF | TGCAGTGCTAGAGAGGACTACGAGCAGTACTTC | NA | TRBJ2-7 | TRBV20-1 | medium-sized
CASSPGDTGELFF | TGTGCCAGCAGCCCAGGGGACACCGGGGAGCTGTTTTTT | NA | TRBJ2-2 | TRBV7-9 | large
CASSDNTGRSNEQYF | TGTGCCAGCAGTGACAATACAGGGAGAAGCAACGAGCAGTACTTC | NA | TRBJ2-7 | TRBV19 | few
CASSFLDSRTTYGYTF | TGTGCCAGCAGCTTCCTGGACAGTAGGACTACGTATGGCTACACCTTC | NA | TRBJ1-2 | TRBV28 | few
CASSRRGGLETQYF | TGTGCCAGCAGTCGAAGGGGGGGCTTAGAGACCCAGTACTTC | NA | TRBJ2-5 | TRBV11-1 | large
CASTSEWYTEAFF | TGTGCCAGCACCTCGGAATGGTACACTGAAGCTTTCTTT | NA | TRBJ1-1 | TRBV5-6 | large
CASRSPGQSNYGYTF | TGTGCCAGCAGAAGCCCGGGACAGTCTAACTATGGCTACACCTTC | TRBD1 | TRBJ1-2 | TRBV6-6 | NA
CASSRDQGGERDEQFF | TGTGCCAGCAGCCGGGACCAGGGGGGCGAACGGGATGAGCAGTTCTTC | NA | TRBJ2-1 | TRBV11-2 | large
CSARDTLNLYNEQFF | TGCAGTGCTAGAGACACCCTCAACTTGTACAATGAGCAGTTCTTC | NA | TRBJ2-1 | TRBV20-1 | medium-sized
CASSQQSPSPLHF | TGTGCCAGCAGCCAACAATCTCCTTCACCCCTCCACTTT | NA | TRBJ1-6 | TRBV14 | medium-sized
CASRYRPRGVTGELFF | TGTGCCAGCAGATACCGTCCTCGGGGGGTCACCGGGGAGCTGTTTTTT | TRBD2 | TRBJ2-2 | TRBV6-5 | large
CASSFPQGYGNTIYF | TGTGCCAGCAGTTTTCCTCAGGGGTATGGAAACACCATATATTTT | NA | TRBJ1-3 | TRBV28 | NA
CASSYGLAGVFNEQFF | TGTGCCAGCAGTTATGGTCTAGCGGGAGTCTTTAATGAGCAGTTCTTC | TRBD2 | TRBJ2-1 | TRBV6-2/TRBV6-3 | medium-sized
CASAGWGVGEQYF | TGTGCCTCCGCAGGATGGGGGGTCGGCGAGCAGTACTTC | NA | TRBJ2-7 | TRBV30 | large
CASSLGQGEQAFF | TGTGCCAGCAGCCTTGGACAGGGAGAACAAGCTTTCTTT | TRBD1 | TRBJ1-1 | TRBV7-9 | few
CSASPAQGNYGYTF | TGCAGTGCTTCCCCAGCTCAGGGCAACTATGGCTACACCTTC | NA | TRBJ1-2 | TRBV20-1 | large
CASSPPGLAGVANTGELFF | TGTGCCAGCAGCCCACCGGGACTAGCGGGAGTGGCGAACACCGGGGAGCTGTTTTTT | TRBD2 | TRBJ2-2 | TRBV4-2 | few
CASRGQGPDYGYTF | TGTGCCAGCAGGGGACAGGGCCCGGACTATGGCTACACCTTC | TRBD1 | TRBJ1-2 | TRBV28 | NA
CASSSTTYRSGYTF | TGCGCCAGCAGCTCAACTACTTACAGGAGTGGCTACACCTTC | NA | TRBJ1-2 | TRBV5-1 | NA
CATSDEQGVVQPQHF | TGTGCCACCAGTGATGAACAGGGGGTAGTCCAGCCCCAGCATTTT | TRBD1 | TRBJ1-5 | TRBV24-1 | NA
CAWRQTFRSGNTIYF | TGTGCCTGGCGACAGACCTTCCGGTCTGGAAACACCATATATTTT | NA | TRBJ1-3 | TRBV30 | large
CASTLDRVNTEAFF | TGTGCCAGCACTTTAGACAGGGTTAACACTGAAGCTTTCTTT | TRBD1 | TRBJ1-1 | TRBV6-6 | NA
CAWSWGLAGVGNEQYF | TGTGCCTGGAGTTGGGGACTAGCGGGAGTGGGGAACGAGCAGTACTTC | TRBD2 | TRBJ2-7 | TRBV30 | large
CSAGEGQGNTEAFF | TGCAGCGCTGGTGAGGGACAGGGGAATACTGAAGCTTTCTTT | TRBD1 | TRBJ1-1 | TRBV29-1 | large
CSVETQQDYGYTF | TGCAGCGTTGAAACTCAACAGGACTATGGCTACACCTTC | NA | TRBJ1-2 | TRBV29-1 | large
CASSKGTAQYPSSAYYSYEQYF | TGTGCCAGCAGCAAAGGGACAGCTCAATACCCCTCTAGCGCGTACTACTCCTACGAGCAGTACTTC | NA | TRBJ2-7 | TRBV7-6 | NA
CASSLGISGNTIYF | TGCGCCAGCAGCTTGGGCATCTCTGGAAACACCATATATTTT | NA | TRBJ1-3 | TRBV5-1 | NA
CSARISSGTEKQYF | TGCAGTGCTAGAATATCCTCCGGGACAGAAAAGCAGTACTTC | TRBD1 | TRBJ2-7 | TRBV20-1 | NA
CSAGGVAKNIQYF | TGCAGTGCTGGGGGGGTAGCCAAAAACATTCAGTACTTC | TRBD2 | TRBJ2-4 | TRBV20-1 | NA
CASSLDNAGSSGNTIYF | TGTGCCAGCAGCTTAGACAACGCGGGCAGCTCTGGAAACACCATATATTTT | NA | TRBJ1-3 | TRBV7-6 | large
CASSPPSRVDYGYTF | TGTGCCAGCTCACCACCGTCCAGGGTTGACTATGGCTACACCTTC | NA | TRBJ1-2 | TRBV18 | medium-sized
CASSYLGSTEAFF | TGTGCCAGCAGTTACTTGGGGTCCACTGAAGCTTTCTTT | NA | TRBJ1-1 | TRBV6-2/TRBV6-3 | large
CASSIWGVNEQFF | TGTGCCAGTAGTATATGGGGAGTGAATGAGCAGTTCTTC | NA | TRBJ2-1 | TRBV19 | large
CATELAGNTDTQYF | TGTGCCACAGAACTAGCGGGGAACACAGATACGCAGTATTTT | TRBD2 | TRBJ2-3 | TRBV6-5 | large
CASSPPGSSGANVLTF | TGTGCCAGCTCACCTCCAGGGAGCTCTGGGGCCAACGTCCTGACTTTC | NA | TRBJ2-6 | TRBV18 | few
CASSTTQGYEQYF | TGTGCCAGTAGTACGACACAGGGGTACGAGCAGTACTTC | TRBD1 | TRBJ2-7 | TRBV19 | large
CASSSHIDIADIQYF | TGTGCCAGCAGCTCTCATATTGACATCGCGGACATTCAGTACTTC | NA | TRBJ2-4 | TRBV7-9 | medium-sized
CASSPLRIQGRYNEQFF | TGTGCCAGCTCACCACTCCGTATACAGGGAAGGTACAATGAGCAGTTCTTC | NA | TRBJ2-1 | TRBV18 | few
CASSYRRWTSGRYEQYF | TGTGCCAGCAGTTACAGGAGGTGGACTAGCGGGAGATACGAGCAGTACTTC | TRBD2 | TRBJ2-7 | TRBV6-2/TRBV6-3 | medium-sized
CASIGGTPLSGNTIYF | TGTGCCAGCATCGGGGGGACTCCTTTGTCTGGAAACACCATATATTTT | NA | TRBJ1-3 | TRBV28 | few